This T cell receptor (beta chain) was captured in a study of cytomegalovirus exposure and HLA in healthy donors. Study results and caveats: A few CMV-associated chains were confirmed in vitro to be specific for CMV antigens. Cytomegalovirus status, reportedly, was diagnosed with high specificity and sensitivity by the classifier. Most sequenced TCRs were rare (though some public TCRs occurred in many donors).

On this clone itself: Its antigen is currently unknown.

TCRdb's table, derived via immunoSEQ multiplex PCR, lists solely in-frame clones and lacks some. The sample has about 330,000 clones, roughly 90% seen once. In germline, CDR1 is SGDLS, CDR2 YYNGEE. Trimming removed 4 bases at V and 3 bases at J, with 11 bases between. This CDR3 contains 14 residues. Input material: PBMCs. This receptor was obtained from a woman aged 25-40 years in good health and CMV-seropositive. V is TRBV9 and J is TRBJ1-3; D is unclear. The CDR3 DNA reads TGTGCCAGCAGCAACGCTGGGGATGGAAACACCATATATTTT. Protein product: CASSNAGDGNTIYF. The whole variable domain, remainder taken from reference TRBV9 and TRBJ1-3, is DSGVTQTPKHLITATGQRVTLRCSPRSGDLSVYWYQQSLDQGLQFLIQYYNGEERAKGNILERFSAQQFPDLHSELNLSSLELGDSALYFCASSNAGDGNTIYFGEGSWLTVV.